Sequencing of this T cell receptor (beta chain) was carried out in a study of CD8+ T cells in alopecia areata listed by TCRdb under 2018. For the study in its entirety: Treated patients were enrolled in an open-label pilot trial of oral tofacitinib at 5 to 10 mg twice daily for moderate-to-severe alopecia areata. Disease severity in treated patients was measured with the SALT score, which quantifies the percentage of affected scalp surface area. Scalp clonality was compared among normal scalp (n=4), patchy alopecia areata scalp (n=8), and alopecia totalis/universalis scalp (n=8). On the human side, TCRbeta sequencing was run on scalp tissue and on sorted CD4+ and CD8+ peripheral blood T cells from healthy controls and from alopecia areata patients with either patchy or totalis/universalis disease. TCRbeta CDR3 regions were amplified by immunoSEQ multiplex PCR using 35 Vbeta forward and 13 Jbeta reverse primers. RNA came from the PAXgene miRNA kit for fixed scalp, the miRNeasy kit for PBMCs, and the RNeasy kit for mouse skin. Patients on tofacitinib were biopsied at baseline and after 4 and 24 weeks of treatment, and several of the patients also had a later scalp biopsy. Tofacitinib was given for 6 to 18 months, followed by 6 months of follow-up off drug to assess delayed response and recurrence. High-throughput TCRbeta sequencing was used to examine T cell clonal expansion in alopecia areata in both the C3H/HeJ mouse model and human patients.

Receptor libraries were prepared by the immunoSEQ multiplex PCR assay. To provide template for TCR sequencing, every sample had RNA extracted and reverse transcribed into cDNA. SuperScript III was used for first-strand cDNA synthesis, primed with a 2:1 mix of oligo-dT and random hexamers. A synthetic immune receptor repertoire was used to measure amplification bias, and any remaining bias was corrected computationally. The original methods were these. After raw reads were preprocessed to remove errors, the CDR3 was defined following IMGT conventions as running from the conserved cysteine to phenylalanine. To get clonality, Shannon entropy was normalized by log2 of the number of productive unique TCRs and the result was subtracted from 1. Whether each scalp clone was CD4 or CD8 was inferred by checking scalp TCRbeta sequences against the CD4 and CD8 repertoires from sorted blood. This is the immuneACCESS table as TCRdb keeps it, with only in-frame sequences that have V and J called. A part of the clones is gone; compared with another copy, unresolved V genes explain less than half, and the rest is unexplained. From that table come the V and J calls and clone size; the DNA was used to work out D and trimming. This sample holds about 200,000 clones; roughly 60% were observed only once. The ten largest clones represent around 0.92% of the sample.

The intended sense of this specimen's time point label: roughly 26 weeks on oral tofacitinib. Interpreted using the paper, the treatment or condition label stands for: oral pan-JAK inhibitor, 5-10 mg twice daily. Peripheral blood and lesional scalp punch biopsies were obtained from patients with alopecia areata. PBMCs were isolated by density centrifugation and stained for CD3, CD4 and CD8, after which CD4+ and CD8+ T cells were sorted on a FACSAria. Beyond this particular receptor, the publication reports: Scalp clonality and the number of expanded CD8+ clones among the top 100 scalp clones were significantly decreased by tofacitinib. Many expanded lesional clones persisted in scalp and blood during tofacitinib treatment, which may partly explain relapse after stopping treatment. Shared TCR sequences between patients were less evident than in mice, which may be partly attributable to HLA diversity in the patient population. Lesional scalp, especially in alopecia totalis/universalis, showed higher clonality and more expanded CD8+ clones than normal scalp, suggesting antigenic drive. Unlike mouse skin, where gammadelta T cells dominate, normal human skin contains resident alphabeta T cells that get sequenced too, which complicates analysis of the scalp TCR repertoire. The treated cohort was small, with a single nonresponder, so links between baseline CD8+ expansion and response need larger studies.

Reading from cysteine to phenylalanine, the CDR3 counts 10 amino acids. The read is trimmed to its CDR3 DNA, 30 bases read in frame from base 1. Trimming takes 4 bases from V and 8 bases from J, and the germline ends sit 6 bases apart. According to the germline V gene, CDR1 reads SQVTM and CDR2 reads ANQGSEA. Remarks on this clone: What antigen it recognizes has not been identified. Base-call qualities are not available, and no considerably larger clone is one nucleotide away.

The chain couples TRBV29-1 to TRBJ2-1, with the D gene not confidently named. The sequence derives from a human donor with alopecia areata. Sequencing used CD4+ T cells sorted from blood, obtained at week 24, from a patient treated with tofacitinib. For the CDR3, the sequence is CSVGHYEQFF. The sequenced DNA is TGCAGCGTTGGGCACTATGAGCAGTTCTTC.